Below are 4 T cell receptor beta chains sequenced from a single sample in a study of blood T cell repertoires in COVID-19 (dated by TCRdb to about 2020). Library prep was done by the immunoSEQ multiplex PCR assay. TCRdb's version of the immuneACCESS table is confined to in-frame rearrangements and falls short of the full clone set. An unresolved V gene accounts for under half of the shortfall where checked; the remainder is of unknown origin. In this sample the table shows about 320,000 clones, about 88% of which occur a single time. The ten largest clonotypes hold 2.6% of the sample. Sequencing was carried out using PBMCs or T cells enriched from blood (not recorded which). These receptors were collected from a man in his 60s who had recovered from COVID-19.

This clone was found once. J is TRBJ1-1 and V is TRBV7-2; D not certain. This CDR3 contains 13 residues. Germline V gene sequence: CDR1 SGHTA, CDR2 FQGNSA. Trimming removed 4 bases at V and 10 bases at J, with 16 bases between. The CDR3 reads CASSSLLGPGAFF. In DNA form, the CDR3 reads TGTGCCAGCAGCTCCCTCCTTGGGCCAGGAGCTTTCTTT.

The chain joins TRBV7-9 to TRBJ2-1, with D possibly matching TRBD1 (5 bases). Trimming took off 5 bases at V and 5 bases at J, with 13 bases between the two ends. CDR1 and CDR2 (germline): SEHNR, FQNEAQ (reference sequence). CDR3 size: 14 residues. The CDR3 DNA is TGTGCCAGCAGCCAGACACAGGCAAACAATGAGCAGTTCTTC. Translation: CASSQTQANNEQFF.

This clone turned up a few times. DNA for the CDR3: TGTGCCAGCAGCTTAGGATTGGGGGGAGGCGGACCCCTTGAGCAGTACTTC. It encodes CASSLGLGGGGPLEQYF. The V gene is TRBV11-3, the J gene TRBJ2-7, with D possibly TRBD2 on 6 matching bases. The V gene lost 1 base and the J gene lost 7 bases, with 23 bases spanning the gap. The length of the CDR3 is 17 residues. The germline gives CDR1 SGHNT, CDR2 YENEEA.

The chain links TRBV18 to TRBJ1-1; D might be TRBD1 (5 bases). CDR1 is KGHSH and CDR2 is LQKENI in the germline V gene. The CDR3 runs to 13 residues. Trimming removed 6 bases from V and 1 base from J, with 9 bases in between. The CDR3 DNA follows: TGTGCCAGCTCGATGACAGAGAACACTGAAGCTTTCTTT. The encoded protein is CASSMTENTEAFF. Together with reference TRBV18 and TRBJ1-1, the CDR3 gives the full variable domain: NAGVMQNPRHLVRRRGQEARLRCSPMKGHSHVYWYRQLPEEGLKFMVYLQKENIIDESGMPKERFSAEFPKEGPSILRIQQVVRGDSAAYFCASSMTENTEAFFGQGTRLTVV.